This T cell receptor (beta chain) was identified during a study of T cells in Graves' hyperthyroidism and ophthalmopathy. Overall study context: Peripheral blood draws took place at initial diagnosis, ahead of any treatment. Study-level findings and limits: Peripheral blood also featured most of the thyroid clonotypes expanded above 0.001.

This clonotype was seen at least ten times. Its antigen is unidentified. RNA transcripts provided the source from which TCR beta CDR3 regions were amplified. When the TCR CDR3 underwent first-round RT-PCR, the HTBI primer set was used. TCRdb reprocessed the multiplex PCR reads via MiXCR and lists one record per CDR3 protein. The data contain fewer than 650,000 distinct CDR3 sequences, 13% to 15% of them singletons. Germline loops: CDR1 MNHEY, CDR2 SMNVEV (reference sequence). V lost 5 bases and J lost 5, with 16 bases in between. This CDR3 has 14 amino acids. This receptor was obtained from a woman aged 18-35 years with Graves' ophthalmopathy. This chain uses TRBV27 with TRBJ2-7, with a weak D call TRBD2 (5 bases). The sequenced sample consisted of blood. CDR3 sequence reads: CASSQSGWWNEQYF. CDR3 coding DNA: TGTGCCAGCAGTCAATCGGGGTGGTGGAACGAGCAGTACTTC.